This note documents a single TCR beta chain sequence. The CDR3 is 17 amino acids. V gave up 2 bases and J gave up 5 bases; unmatched junction bases: 4. Germline values: CDR1 LGHNA, CDR2 YSLEER. TCRdb's table, derived via immunoSEQ multiplex PCR, lists solely in-frame clones and lacks some. The sample lists some 760,000 clones; 70% to 90% were seen once. These data are taken from a study of shared T cell receptors in the human thymus. These records were also assigned to another study, of human thymus T cells. From that study: Donors consisted of healthy Finnish infants (having corrective surgery for congenital heart defects). Corrective heart surgery yielded the resections from which the thymus tissue came. Repertoires from thymus and blood appeared to show biased V and J gene usage. Overlap was high between thymic repertoires from unrelated individuals, as reported in related research.

The chain uses TRBV4-3 and TRBJ2-1; 15 bases align to TRBD2. This TCR derives from a girl under three years old with a congenital heart defect. Sample: thymocytes. The CDR3 region has the DNA TGCGCCAGCAGCCAAAAGGGGACTAGCGGGGGGCACAATGAGCAGTTCTTC. This sequence encodes CASSQKGTSGGHNEQFF.